A selection of T cell receptor beta chains follows, all from one sample in a study of T cells after yellow fever vaccination. TCRdb itself ran the 5' RACE reads through MiXCR, one entry per CDR3 protein. The sample has 300,000 to 400,000 distinct CDR3 sequences; about 9.5% are singletons. The sample here was PBMCs, taken on the day of the first yellow fever vaccination. The source is a man in his late teens or twenties who received the YFV17D yellow fever vaccine. Each CDR3 is given with its conserved first and last residue. The D gene is left open where the match is weak. The size entry is marked missing in some rows and otherwise reads once, few, many or a size class.

j_call d_call v_call clone_size cdr3_nt cdr3_aa
TRBJ2-7 NA TRBV5-1 NA TGCGCCAGCAGCTTGGCCCCGGGACACTCCTACGAGCAGTACTTC CASSLAPGHSYEQYF
TRBJ2-2 NA TRBV5-5 few TGTGCCAGCACCAGGGGCGGAGGGGGCGGCACCGGGGAGCTGTTTTTT CASTRGGGGGTGELFF
TRBJ1-5 NA TRBV13 NA TGTGCCAGCAGGACAACCCAGGGGCAGCCCCAGCATTTT CASRTTQGQPQHF
TRBJ2-1 NA TRBV12-3/TRBV12-4 many TGTGCCAGCAGCCCCGGTGCGGCCGGGGGTGAGCAGTTCTTC CASSPGAAGGEQFF
TRBJ2-5 TRBD2 TRBV20-1 NA TGCAGTGCTGCCCGACTAGCGTTCCAAGAGACCCAGTACTTC CSAARLAFQETQYF
TRBJ2-3 TRBD1 TRBV29-1 few TGCAGCGTTGAACTACGGTCGGGACAGGGTACAGATACGCAGTATTTT CSVELRSGQGTDTQYF
TRBJ2-3 NA TRBV29-1 NA TGCAGCGTTCTCGAGGTAACGCAGTATTTT CSVLEVTQYF
TRBJ2-3 NA TRBV4-3 few TGCGCCAGCAGCCCCCGTGAGGTCAGCACAGATACGCAGTATTTT CASSPREVSTDTQYF
TRBJ2-5 TRBD2 TRBV5-1 NA TGCGCCAGCAGCTTTAGCGGGGGGGCCAGAGAGACCCAGTACTTC CASSFSGGARETQYF
TRBJ1-6 NA TRBV7-9 few TGTGCCGGCGGACTGAACTATAATTCACCCCTCCACTTT CAGGLNYNSPLHF
TRBJ1-1 NA TRBV6-2/TRBV6-3 NA TGTGCCAGCAGTCTTATAAACACTGAAGCTTTCTTT CASSLINTEAFF
TRBJ2-7 NA TRBV12-3/TRBV12-4 NA TGTGCCAGCAGTTTAATCGCTTCCACTTCCTACGAGCAGTACTTC CASSLIASTSYEQYF